This TCR beta chain stems from a study of T cell responses to AZD1222 COVID-19 vaccine (dated by TCRdb to 2020 to 2023). Regarding the study in general: AZD1222 recipients whose second dose came at about 4 weeks and those whose second dose came at about 12 weeks were combined into one group, since spike-specific TCR depth and breadth did not differ between the two schedules. Trial participants were enrolled into age subgroups of 18-55, 56-69 and 70-plus years, which contained about 150, 28 and 57 TCR-sequenced participants, respectively. TCR sequencing covered over 230 trial participants: 207 given two doses of AZD1222 and about 26 given two doses of MenACWY control vaccine. Study-wide conclusions, independent of this receptor: Because no day 14 peak-response samples were available, the repertoires could be characterized only after the peak T cell response. Vaccine-associated CD4 TCRs spanned the whole spike protein, with dominant responses in regions 160-218 and 743-854. Spike-specific TCR breadth and depth rose significantly after two AZD1222 doses compared with day 0 and with MenACWY recipients. Reportedly, almost half of the unique spike-specific TCRs recognized epitopes lying outside the regions that are mutated in the B.1.351 and B.1.1.7 variants. The 56-69-year group was small, and its depth increase did not reach significance, likely because of low power. Participants were mostly white British, with more females than males. The authors suggested clonal diversity may have been underestimated. Conclusions about previously exposed vaccinees were limited because only six AZD1222 recipients were SARS-CoV-2 seropositive at baseline.

Notes on this clone: Its antigen remains undetermined. Per-base quality was not reported, and no clone a single base away is much larger than it.

What this sample's time point label stands for: baseline before first vaccination. The vaccinee samples were drawn from two UK trials, COV001 and COV002, one of which was a single-blind randomized controlled phase 2/3 trial testing AZD1222 (ChAdOx1 nCoV-19) in healthy adults. For TCRbeta chain sequencing, PBMC samples from trial participants were taken at day 0 and at day 28 after the second dose. The CDR3 regions of human TCRbeta chains were analyzed by immunosequencing. Turning to the authors' computational methods: TCRs in the repertoires were compared against a reference library of SARS-CoV-2-specific TCRs that had been generated with the MIRA antigen-specificity platform. Breadth meant the fraction of unique TCRs that were SARS-CoV-2-associated, whereas depth meant the fraction of total T cells that were SARS-CoV-2-associated. Using the MIRA data, each spike-specific TCR was assigned both to the spike region to which the TCR was reactive and to a CD4 or CD8 class. Log10-transformed breadth and depth values were compared by one-way ANOVA with Sidak's multiple comparisons tests. TCRdb took this table from immuneACCESS and kept in-frame rearrangements with V and J called. Such tables lack part of the clones; where checked against another copy, unresolved V genes explain under half of the gap, and the rest is unexplained. The V and J calls and clone size are taken from that table; D and trimming were inferred from the DNA. Counted in this sample were about 60,000 clones; roughly 84% of them appeared once. The top ten hold approximately 7.4% of the sample.

Cut back by 6 bases and 4 bases, the V and J ends lie 10 bases apart. Including the terminal cysteine and phenylalanine, the CDR3 comprises 12 residues. Solely the CDR3 DNA is kept, with 36 bases framed from the first base. Looking up the germline V gene (reference sequence) yields CDR1 MNHEY and CDR2 SMNVEV. The receptor comes from an adult in good health. Material: peripheral blood, obtained on day 0 of AZD1222 vaccination. The chain joins TRBV27 to TRBJ2-7, with the D gene uncertain. The DNA sequence is given as TGTGCCAGCAGCCCTAATAATTACGAGCAGTACTTC. This codes for CASSPNNYEQYF.